The 15 T cell receptor beta chains in this list originate from one sample, sequenced in a study of blood T cell repertoires in COVID-19. Here immunoSEQ multiplex PCR was the method, and the copy in TCRdb shows in-frame clones only, minus some. The table includes 350,000 to 450,000 clones, approximately 90% detected once. The specimen sequenced was PBMCs or T cells enriched from blood (not recorded which). The receptors come from a woman aged 40 to 50 who had been exposed to COVID-19.

The chain employs TRBV19 and TRBJ1-2, with D tentatively TRBD1 (6 bases). Germline V CDR1 and CDR2: LNHDA, SQIVND (reference sequence). There are 14 residues in the CDR3. Trimming shortened V by 6 bases and J by 4 bases, and 15 bases separated the two germline ends. For the CDR3, the DNA is TGTGCCAGTAGGGCCACGGGGGGCCTCTATGGCTACACCTTC. Its translation: CASRATGGLYGYTF.

V gene TRBV7-9 combines with J gene TRBJ2-1; the match to TRBD2 covers 8 bases. Germline CDR1 and CDR2: SEHNR and FQNEAQ (reference sequence). J lost 5 bases, V lost 2 bases, and 8 bases had no gene match. This CDR3 spans 16 amino acids. The CDR3 reads CASSLFEGLANNEQFF. The CDR3 DNA is TGTGCCAGCAGCTTATTTGAAGGACTAGCTAACAATGAGCAGTTCTTC.

The gene calls are TRBV7-9 and TRBJ1-3; D gene ambiguous. The CDR3 runs to 16 residues. The germline gives CDR1 SEHNR, CDR2 FQNEAQ (reference sequence). The V end was cut by 10 bases, the J end by 2 bases, with 21 bases between. The CDR3 DNA is TGTGCCATCAAGTTTGGGGAGAGCCTCCCTGGAAACACCATATATTTT. Translating it yields CAIKFGESLPGNTIYF.

The CDR3 coding sequence is TGTGCCAGCAGCTGGGACAGGGGGATGGGTGAAAAACTGTTTTTT. The encoded protein is CASSWDRGMGEKLFF. The genes are TRBV7-9 and TRBJ1-4; 11 bases are shared with TRBD1. Trimming removed 4 bases from V and 7 bases from J; junction bases left unmatched: 5. The germline V gene has CDR1 SEHNR and CDR2 FQNEAQ (reference sequence). The CDR3 is 15 residues long. The full variable domain, with the rest looked up from reference TRBV7-9 and TRBJ1-4, is DTGVSQNPRHKITKRGQNVTFRCDPISEHNRLYWYRQTLGQGPEFLTYFQNEAQLEKSRLLSDRFSAERPKGSFSTLEIQRTEQGDSAMYLCASSWDRGMGEKLFFGSGTQLSVL.

The chain recombines TRBV20-1 with TRBJ2-1, with a weak D call TRBD1 (6 bases). V gave up 8 bases and J gave up 10 bases, with 12 bases separating them. CDR1 and CDR2 (germline): DFQATT, SNEGSKA (reference sequence). CDR3 length: 10 residues. The CDR3 DNA follows: TGCAGTCCAAACAGGGAGGAGCAGTTCTTC. It yields the protein CSPNREEQFF.

This sequence joins TRBV7-9 and TRBJ1-2, with 7 nucleotides matching TRBD1. From germline, CDR1 is SEHNR and CDR2 FQNEAQ (reference sequence). The CDR3 sequence is 18 residues long. J gave up 4 bases and V 1 base, and 15 bases lay outside the gene matches. Here the CDR3 DNA reads TGTGCCAGCAGCTTAGGGCAGTGGGTGAGGGGGCTCGGCTATGGCTACACCTTC. Translating it yields CASSLGQWVRGLGYGYTF.

This chain connects TRBV19 to TRBJ2-5, with 7 bases lining up with TRBD2. The CDR3 consists of 14 residues. Germline V gene data show CDR1 as LNHDA and CDR2 as SQIVND (reference sequence). V was pared by 7 bases and J by 1 base, with 6 bases of the junction left unmatched. The CDR3 DNA reads as TGTGCCAGTACCCTCGGGACTACCCAAGAGACCCAGTACTTC. Protein: CASTLGTTQETQYF. The entire variable domain, with the rest obtained from reference TRBV19 and TRBJ2-5, is as follows: DGGITQSPKYLFRKEGQNVTLSCEQNLNHDAMYWYRQDPGQGLRLIYYSQIVNDFQKGDIAEGYSVSREKKESFPLTVTSAQKNPTAFYLCASTLGTTQETQYFGPGTRLLVL.

The V and J genes are TRBV6-5 and TRBJ1-1; 7 nucleotides line up with TRBD1. This CDR3 has 15 residues. From germline, CDR1 is MNHEY and CDR2 SVGAGI. The J segment lost 2 bases and the V segment lost 4 bases, leaving 7 bases of the junction unmatched. CDR3 region: CASSSTQGGNTEAFF. For the CDR3, the DNA is TGTGCCAGCAGTTCCACGCAGGGGGGAAACACTGAAGCTTTCTTT.

The rearrangement joins TRBV2 to TRBJ2-7; 13 nucleotides match TRBD2. The CDR3 contains 15 residues. CDR1 SNHLY and CDR2 FYNNEI come from the germline V gene. With 7 bases clipped from V and 7 bases from J, the junction kept 10 bases outside the gene matches. CDR3 bases: TGTGCCAGCACCCAGGTACTAGCGGGAGGGCGGGAGCAGTACTTC. Its protein is CASTQVLAGGREQYF.

V and J are TRBV15 and TRBJ2-7; TRBD1 is a possible D gene (5 bases). CDR1 and CDR2 (germline): LNHNV, YYDKDF (reference sequence). The CDR3 is 16 residues long. V lost 1 base to trimming and J lost 0 bases, with 13 bases between them. CDR3 nucleotide sequence: TGTGCCACCAGCAGAGGAGTAAGGGGTCTCTCCTACGAGCAGTACTTC. This gives the protein CATSRGVRGLSYEQYF. Full variable domain (outside the CDR3, taken from reference TRBV15 and TRBJ2-7): DAMVIQNPRYQVTQFGKPVTLSCSQTLNHNVMYWYQQKSSQAPKLLFHYYDKDFNNEADTPDNFQSRRPNTSFCFLDIRSPGLGDTAMYLCATSRGVRGLSYEQYFGPGTRLTVT.

The chain links TRBV5-1 to TRBJ2-1, with D hard to call. The CDR3 extends over 15 amino acids. The ends were cut back, 0 bases at V and 4 bases at J, with 11 bases in the middle. CDR1 and CDR2 from the germline V gene are SGHRS and YFSETQ. CDR3 residues: CASSLVWAIYNEQFF. CDR3 DNA: TGCGCCAGCAGCTTGGTGTGGGCTATTTACAATGAGCAGTTCTTC.

V gene TRBV5-4 combines with J gene TRBJ2-1; TRBD2 might be the D (6 bases). The V end was cut by 4 bases, the J end by 4 bases, with 18 bases between. CDR3 length: 16 residues. Germline loops: CDR1 SGHNT, CDR2 YYREEE (reference sequence). Here the CDR3 reads CASSVVAEFVYNEQFF. The CDR3 region has the DNA TGTGCCAGCAGCGTAGTAGCGGAGTTCGTTTACAATGAGCAGTTCTTC.

This clone was seen once. This sequence joins TRBV6-5 and TRBJ1-2; D gene unclear. The CDR3 is 14 residues long. V was shortened by 6 bases and J by 4 bases, with 15 bases between the two germline ends. CDR1 is MNHEY and CDR2 is SVGAGI in the germline V gene. The CDR3 protein is CASSPPGKVYGYTF. CDR3 DNA sequence: TGTGCCAGCAGCCCACCCGGGAAGGTCTATGGCTACACCTTC.

J is TRBJ2-5 and V is TRBV30, with 11 bases aligning to TRBD1. The CDR3 is 13 amino acids. The germline V gene has CDR1 GTSNPN and CDR2 SVGIG (reference sequence). V lost 7 bases, J lost 5 bases, and 6 bases stayed unmatched. CDR3 sequence reads: CAYSRDRGETQYF. In nucleotides, the CDR3 is TGTGCCTATAGCCGGGACAGGGGGGAGACCCAGTACTTC.

The genes are TRBV13 and TRBJ1-1; no clear D gene. Trimming removed 0 bases from V and 8 bases from J, with 13 bases in between. Germline lookup yields CDR1 PRHDT and CDR2 FYEKMQ (reference sequence). This CDR3 has 14 amino acids. The CDR3 here is CASSLGQTSQEAFF. In nucleotides, the CDR3 is TGTGCCAGCAGCTTAGGTCAGACTTCCCAAGAAGCTTTCTTT.